This T cell receptor (beta chain) is from a study of fetal regulatory T cell absence and autoimmunity. About the study: Without clinical diabetes, IPEX patients showed exocrine pancreas autoimmunity.

As concerns this clone: Antigen specificity is unknown.

Data came from immunoSEQ multiplex PCR; TCRdb stores just in-frame clones and leaves some out. In the table there are just over 45,000 clones, about four fifths of which are singletons. This CDR3 contains 13 residues. Trimming removed 1 base from V and 5 bases from J, with 5 bases in between. From germline, CDR1 is SEHNR and CDR2 FQNEAQ (reference sequence). Study outcomes and limitations: Pancreas TCRs were oligoclonally enriched versus cord blood, some clones over 80-fold. Antigen-driven pancreatic autoimmunity before birth in IPEX was inferred from oligoclonal enrichment.

The TCR comes from a newborn boy with IPEX syndrome. The sample comprised cord blood. The chain has TRBV7-9 and TRBJ2-2; tentatively, D is TRBD1 (5 bases). The DNA of the CDR3 is TGTGCCAGCAGCTTAGAGGGGACCGGGGAGCTGTTTTTT. Amino acids: CASSLEGTGELFF.